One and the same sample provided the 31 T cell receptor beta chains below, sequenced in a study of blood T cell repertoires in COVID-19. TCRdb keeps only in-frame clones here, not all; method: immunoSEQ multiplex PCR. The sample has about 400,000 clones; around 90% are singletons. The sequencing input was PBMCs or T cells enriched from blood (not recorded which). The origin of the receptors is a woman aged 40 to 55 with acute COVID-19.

In nucleotides, the CDR3 is TGTGCCAGCAGTGATACAACAGGGGGGACCTATAATTCACCCCTCCACTTT. It yields the protein CASSDTTGGTYNSPLHF. The chain combines TRBV2 with TRBJ1-6; 8 bases map to TRBD1. Germline V gives CDR1 SNHLY, CDR2 FYNNEI. The CDR3 length is 17 residues. J was trimmed by 2 bases and V by 3 bases; bases with no gene match: 6.

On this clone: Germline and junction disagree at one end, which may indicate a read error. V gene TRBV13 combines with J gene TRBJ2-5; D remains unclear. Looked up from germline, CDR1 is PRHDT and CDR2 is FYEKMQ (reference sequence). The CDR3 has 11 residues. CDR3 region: CASSRQEIQYF. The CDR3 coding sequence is TGTGCCAGCAGCCGACAAGAGATCCAGTACTTC.

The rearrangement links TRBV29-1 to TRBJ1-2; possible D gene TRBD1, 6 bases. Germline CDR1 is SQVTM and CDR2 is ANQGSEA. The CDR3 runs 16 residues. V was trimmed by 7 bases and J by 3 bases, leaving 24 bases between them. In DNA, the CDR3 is TGCAGCGCTGAGGACAGTTGGCCGGGTCTAGACTATGGCTACACCTTC. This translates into CSAEDSWPGLDYGYTF.

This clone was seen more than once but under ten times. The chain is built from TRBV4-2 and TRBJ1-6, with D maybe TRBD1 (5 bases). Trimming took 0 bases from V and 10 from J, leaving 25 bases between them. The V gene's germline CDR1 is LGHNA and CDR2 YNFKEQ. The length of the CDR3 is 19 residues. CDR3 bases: TGTGCCAGCAGCCAAGAAGGTGAGGGACTCCTAATGGAAGGATCACCCCTCCACTTT. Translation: CASSQEGEGLLMEGSPLHF.

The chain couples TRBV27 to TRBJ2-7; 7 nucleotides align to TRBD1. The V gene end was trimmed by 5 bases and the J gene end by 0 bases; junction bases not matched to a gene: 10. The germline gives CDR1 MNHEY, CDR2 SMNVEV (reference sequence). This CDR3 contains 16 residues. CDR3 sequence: CASSIPRQGSSYEQYF. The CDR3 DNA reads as TGTGCCAGCAGTATACCCAGACAGGGTAGCTCCTACGAGCAGTACTTC.

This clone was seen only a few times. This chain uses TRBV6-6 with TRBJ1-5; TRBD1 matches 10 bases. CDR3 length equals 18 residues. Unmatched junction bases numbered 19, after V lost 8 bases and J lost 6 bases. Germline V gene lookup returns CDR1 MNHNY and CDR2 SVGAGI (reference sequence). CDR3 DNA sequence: TGTGCCAGCCGTCCCGGGGACAGGGGACCGGGTGGGGGTCAGCCCCAGCATTTT. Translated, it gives CASRPGDRGPGGGQPQHF.

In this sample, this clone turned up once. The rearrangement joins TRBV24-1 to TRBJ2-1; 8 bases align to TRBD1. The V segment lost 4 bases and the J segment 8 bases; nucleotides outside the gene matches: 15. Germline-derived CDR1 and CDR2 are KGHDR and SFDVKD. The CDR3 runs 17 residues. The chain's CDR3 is CATSENPGGRVVHEQFF. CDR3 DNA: TGTGCCACCAGTGAAAACCCAGGGGGCCGCGTCGTGCATGAGCAGTTCTTC.

Here the CDR3 reads CASSQEGTGNGELFF. The DNA for the CDR3 is TGTGCCAGCAGCCAAGAGGGGACAGGGAACGGGGAGCTGTTTTTT. The chain joins TRBV3-1 (or the pseudogene TRBV3-2) to TRBJ2-2, with 9 bases aligning to TRBD1. J gave up 7 bases and V 0 bases, and 3 bases lay outside the gene matches. The CDR3 spans 15 residues. CDR1 is LGHDT, CDR2 YNNKEL, per germline (reference sequence).

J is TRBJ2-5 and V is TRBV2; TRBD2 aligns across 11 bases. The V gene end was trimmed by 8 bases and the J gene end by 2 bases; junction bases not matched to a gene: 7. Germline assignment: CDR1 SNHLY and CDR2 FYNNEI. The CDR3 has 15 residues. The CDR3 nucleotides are TGTGCCAGCCGGAGATGGACTAGCGGGCAAGAGACCCAGTACTTC. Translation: CASRRWTSGQETQYF.

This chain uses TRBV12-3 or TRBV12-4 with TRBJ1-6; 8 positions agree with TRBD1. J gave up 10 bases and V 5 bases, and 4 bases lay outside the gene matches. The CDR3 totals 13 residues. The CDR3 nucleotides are TGTGCCAGCAGTGGACAGGGAGGATCACCCCTCCACTTT. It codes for CASSGQGGSPLHF.

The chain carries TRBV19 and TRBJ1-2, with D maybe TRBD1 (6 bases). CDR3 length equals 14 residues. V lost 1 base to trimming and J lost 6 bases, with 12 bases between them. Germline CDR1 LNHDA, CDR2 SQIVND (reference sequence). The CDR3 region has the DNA TGTGCCAGTAGTATAGCACAGGGTAGGAATGGCTACACCTTC. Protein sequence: CASSIAQGRNGYTF.

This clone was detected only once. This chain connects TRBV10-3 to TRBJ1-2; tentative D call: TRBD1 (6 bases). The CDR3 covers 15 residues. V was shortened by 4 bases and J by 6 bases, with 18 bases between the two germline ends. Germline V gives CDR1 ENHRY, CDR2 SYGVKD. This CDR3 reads CAISAETGVGNGYTF. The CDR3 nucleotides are TGTGCCATCAGTGCGGAGACAGGAGTGGGGAATGGCTACACCTTC.

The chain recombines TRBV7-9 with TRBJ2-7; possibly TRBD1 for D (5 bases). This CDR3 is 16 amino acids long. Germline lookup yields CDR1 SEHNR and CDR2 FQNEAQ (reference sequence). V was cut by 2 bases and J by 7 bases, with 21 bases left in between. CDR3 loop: CASSLQFQGFAREQYF. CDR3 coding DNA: TGTGCCAGCAGCTTACAATTCCAGGGATTCGCGAGAGAGCAGTACTTC.

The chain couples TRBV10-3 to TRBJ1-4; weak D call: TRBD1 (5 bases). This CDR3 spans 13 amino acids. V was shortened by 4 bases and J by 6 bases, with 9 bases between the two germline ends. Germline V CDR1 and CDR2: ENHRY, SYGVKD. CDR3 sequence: CAISGGVDEKLFF. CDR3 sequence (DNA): TGTGCCATCAGTGGGGGGGTGGATGAAAAACTGTTTTTT.

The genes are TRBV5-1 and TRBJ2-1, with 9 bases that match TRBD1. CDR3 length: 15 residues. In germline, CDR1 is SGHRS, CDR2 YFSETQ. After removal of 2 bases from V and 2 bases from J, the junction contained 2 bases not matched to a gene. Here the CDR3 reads CASSFGDRAYNEQFF. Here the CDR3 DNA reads TGCGCCAGCAGCTTTGGGGACAGGGCCTACAATGAGCAGTTCTTC.

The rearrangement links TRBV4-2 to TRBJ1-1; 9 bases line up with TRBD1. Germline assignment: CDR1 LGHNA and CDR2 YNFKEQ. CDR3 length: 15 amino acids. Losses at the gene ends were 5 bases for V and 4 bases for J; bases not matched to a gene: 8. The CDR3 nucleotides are TGTGCCAGCAGCAGAAAGACAGGGGGAAGCACTGAAGCTTTCTTT. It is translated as CASSRKTGGSTEAFF.

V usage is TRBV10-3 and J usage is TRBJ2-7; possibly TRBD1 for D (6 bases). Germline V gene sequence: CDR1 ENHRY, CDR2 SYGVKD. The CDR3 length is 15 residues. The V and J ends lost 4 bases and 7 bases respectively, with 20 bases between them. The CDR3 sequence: CAISASRQVDGEQYF. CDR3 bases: TGTGCCATCAGTGCATCAAGACAGGTCGATGGAGAGCAGTACTTC.

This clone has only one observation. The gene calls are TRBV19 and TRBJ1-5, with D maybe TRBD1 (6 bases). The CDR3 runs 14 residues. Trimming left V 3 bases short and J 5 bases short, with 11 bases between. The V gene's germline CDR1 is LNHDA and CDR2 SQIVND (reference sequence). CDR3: CASSISYRDQPQHF. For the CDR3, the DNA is TGTGCCAGTAGTATCAGTTACAGGGATCAGCCCCAGCATTTT. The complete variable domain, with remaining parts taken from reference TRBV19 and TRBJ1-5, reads DGGITQSPKYLFRKEGQNVTLSCEQNLNHDAMYWYRQDPGQGLRLIYYSQIVNDFQKGDIAEGYSVSREKKESFPLTVTSAQKNPTAFYLCASSISYRDQPQHFGDGTRLSIL.

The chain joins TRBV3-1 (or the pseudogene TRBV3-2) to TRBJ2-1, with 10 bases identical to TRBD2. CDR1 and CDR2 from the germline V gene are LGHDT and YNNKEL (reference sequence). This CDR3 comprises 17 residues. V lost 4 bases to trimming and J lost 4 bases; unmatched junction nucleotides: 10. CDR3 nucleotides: TGTGCCAGCAGCCGACAAAGCGGGGGGGTCCATTACAATGAGCAGTTCTTC. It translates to CASSRQSGGVHYNEQFF.

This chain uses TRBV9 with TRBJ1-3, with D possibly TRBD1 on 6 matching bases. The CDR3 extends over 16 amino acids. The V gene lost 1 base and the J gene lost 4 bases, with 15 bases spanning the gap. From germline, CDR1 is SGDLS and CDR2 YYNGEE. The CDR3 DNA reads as TGTGCCAGCAGCGTAAGTAACAGGGCCTCCGGAAACACCATATATTTT. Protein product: CASSVSNRASGNTIYF.

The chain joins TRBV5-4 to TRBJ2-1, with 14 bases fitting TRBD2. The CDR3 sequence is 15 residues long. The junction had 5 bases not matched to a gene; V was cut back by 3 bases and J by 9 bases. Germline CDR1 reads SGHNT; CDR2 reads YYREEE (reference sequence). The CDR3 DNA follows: TGTGCCAGCAGCTCGCCGGGACTAGCGGGGGTTGAGCAGTTCTTC. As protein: CASSSPGLAGVEQFF.

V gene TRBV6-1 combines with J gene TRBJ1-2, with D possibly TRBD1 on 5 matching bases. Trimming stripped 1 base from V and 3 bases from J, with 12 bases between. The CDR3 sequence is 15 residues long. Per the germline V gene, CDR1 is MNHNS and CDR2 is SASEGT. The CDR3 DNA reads TGTGCCAGCAGTGAAGGGATAGGGGCGTACTATGGCTACACCTTC. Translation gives CASSEGIGAYYGYTF.

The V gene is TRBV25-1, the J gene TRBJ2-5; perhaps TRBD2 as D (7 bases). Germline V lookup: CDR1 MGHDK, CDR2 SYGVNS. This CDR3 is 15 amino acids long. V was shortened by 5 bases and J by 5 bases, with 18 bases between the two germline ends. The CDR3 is CASSRGGDSAETQYF. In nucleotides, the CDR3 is TGTGCCAGCAGTCGAGGGGGGGATTCTGCGGAGACCCAGTACTTC. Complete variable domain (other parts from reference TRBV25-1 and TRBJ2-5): EADIYQTPRYLVIGTGKKITLECSQTMGHDKMYWYQQDPGMELHLIHYSYGVNSTEKGDLSSESTVSRIRTEHFPLTLESARPSHTSQYLCASSRGGDSAETQYFGPGTRLLVL.

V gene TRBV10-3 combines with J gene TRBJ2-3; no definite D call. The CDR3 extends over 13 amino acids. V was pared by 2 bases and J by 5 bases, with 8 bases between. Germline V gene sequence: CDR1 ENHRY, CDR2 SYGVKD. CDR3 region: CAISEELKDTQYF. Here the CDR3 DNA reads TGTGCCATCAGTGAGGAACTTAAAGATACGCAGTATTTT.

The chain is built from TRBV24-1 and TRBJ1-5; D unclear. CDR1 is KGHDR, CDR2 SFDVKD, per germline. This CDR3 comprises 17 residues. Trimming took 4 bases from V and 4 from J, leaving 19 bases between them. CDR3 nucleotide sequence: TGTGCCACCAGTGACCAAAGGACGGGGTTGAGTAATCAGCCCCAGCATTTT. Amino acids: CATSDQRTGLSNQPQHF.

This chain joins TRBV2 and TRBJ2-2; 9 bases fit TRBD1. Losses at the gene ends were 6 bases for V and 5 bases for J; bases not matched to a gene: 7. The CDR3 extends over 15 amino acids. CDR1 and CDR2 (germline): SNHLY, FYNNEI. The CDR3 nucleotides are TGTGCCAGCAGCCGGGACAGGGTCGTGACCGGGGAGCTGTTTTTT. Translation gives CASSRDRVVTGELFF.

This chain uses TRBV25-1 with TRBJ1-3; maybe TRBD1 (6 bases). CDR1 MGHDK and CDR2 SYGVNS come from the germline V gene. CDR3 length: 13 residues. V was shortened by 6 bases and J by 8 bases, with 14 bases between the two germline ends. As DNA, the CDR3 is TGTGCCAGCAGGGACAGTTCTATAGACACCATATATTTT. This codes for CASRDSSIDTIYF. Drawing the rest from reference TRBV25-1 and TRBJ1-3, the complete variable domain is EADIYQTPRYLVIGTGKKITLECSQTMGHDKMYWYQQDPGMELHLIHYSYGVNSTEKGDLSSESTVSRIRTEHFPLTLESARPSHTSQYLCASRDSSIDTIYFGEGSWLTVV.

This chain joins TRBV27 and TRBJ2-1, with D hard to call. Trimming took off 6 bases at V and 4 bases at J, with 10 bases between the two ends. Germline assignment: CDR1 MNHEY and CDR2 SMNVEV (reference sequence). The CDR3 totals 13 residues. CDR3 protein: CASSERGYNEQFF. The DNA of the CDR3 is TGTGCCAGCAGCGAGCGAGGTTACAATGAGCAGTTCTTC.

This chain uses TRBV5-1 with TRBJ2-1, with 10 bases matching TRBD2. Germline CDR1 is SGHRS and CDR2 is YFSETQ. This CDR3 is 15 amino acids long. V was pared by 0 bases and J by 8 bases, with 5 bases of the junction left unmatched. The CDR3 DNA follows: TGCGCCAGCAGCTTGGCAGCGGGGGGGCTCCATGAGCAGTTCTTC. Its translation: CASSLAAGGLHEQFF.

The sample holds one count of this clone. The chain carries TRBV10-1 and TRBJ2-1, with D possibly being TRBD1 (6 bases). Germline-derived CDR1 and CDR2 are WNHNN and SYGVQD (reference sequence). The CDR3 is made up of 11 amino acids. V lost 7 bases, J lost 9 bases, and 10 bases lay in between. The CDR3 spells CASTRTVEQFF. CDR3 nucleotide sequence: TGCGCCAGCACGAGGACAGTTGAGCAGTTCTTC.

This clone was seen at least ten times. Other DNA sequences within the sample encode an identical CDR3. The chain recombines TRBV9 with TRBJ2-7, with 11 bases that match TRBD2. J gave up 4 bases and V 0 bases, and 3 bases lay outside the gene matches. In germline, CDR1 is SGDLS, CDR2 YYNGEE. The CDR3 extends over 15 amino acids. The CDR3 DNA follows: TGTGCCAGCAGCGTAGGTCCTAGCGGGGGGTACGAGCAGTACTTC. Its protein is CASSVGPSGGYEQYF. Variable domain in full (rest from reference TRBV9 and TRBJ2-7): DSGVTQTPKHLITATGQRVTLRCSPRSGDLSVYWYQQSLDQGLQFLIQYYNGEERAKGNILERFSAQQFPDLHSELNLSSLELGDSALYFCASSVGPSGGYEQYFGPGTRLTVT.